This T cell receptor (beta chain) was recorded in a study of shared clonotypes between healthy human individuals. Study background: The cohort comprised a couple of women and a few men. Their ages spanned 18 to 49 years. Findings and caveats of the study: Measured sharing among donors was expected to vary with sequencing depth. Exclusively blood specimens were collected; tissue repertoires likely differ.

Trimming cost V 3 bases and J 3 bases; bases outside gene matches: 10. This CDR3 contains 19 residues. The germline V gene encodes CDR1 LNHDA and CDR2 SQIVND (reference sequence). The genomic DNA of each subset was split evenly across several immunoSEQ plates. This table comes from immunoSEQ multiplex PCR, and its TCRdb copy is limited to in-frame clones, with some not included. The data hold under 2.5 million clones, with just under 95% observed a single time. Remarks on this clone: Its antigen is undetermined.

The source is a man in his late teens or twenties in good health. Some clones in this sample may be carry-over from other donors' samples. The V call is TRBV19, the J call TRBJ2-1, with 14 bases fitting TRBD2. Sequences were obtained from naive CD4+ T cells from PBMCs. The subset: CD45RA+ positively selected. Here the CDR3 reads CASSIRTSGRQSNYNEQFF. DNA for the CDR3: TGTGCCAGTAGTATTAGGACTAGCGGGAGGCAATCCAACTACAATGAGCAGTTCTTC. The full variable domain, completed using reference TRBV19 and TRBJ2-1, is DGGITQSPKYLFRKEGQNVTLSCEQNLNHDAMYWYRQDPGQGLRLIYYSQIVNDFQKGDIAEGYSVSREKKESFPLTVTSAQKNPTAFYLCASSIRTSGRQSNYNEQFFGPGTRLTVL.